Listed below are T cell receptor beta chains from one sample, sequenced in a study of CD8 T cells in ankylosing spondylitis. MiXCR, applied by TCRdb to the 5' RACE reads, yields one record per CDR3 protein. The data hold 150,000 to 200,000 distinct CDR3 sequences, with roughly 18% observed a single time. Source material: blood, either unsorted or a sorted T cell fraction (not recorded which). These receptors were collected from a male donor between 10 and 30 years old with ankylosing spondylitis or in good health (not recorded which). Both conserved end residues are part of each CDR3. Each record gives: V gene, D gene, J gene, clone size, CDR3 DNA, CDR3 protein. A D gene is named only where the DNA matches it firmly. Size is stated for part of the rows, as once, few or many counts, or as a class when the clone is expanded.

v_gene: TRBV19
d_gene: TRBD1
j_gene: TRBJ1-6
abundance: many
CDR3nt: TGTGCCAGTAGTATCCCCACAGGGGACCCACCCCTCCACTTT
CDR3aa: CASSIPTGDPPLHF

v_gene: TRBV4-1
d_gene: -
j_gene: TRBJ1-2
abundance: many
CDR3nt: TGCGCCAGCAGCCAAGTCGAGGGGCTGGGCTATGGCTACACCTTC
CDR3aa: CASSQVEGLGYGYTF

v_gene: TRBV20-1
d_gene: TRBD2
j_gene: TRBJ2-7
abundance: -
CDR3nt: TGCAGTGCTCGCCGCGGGGGGGGCTACGAGCAGTACTTC
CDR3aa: CSARRGGGYEQYF

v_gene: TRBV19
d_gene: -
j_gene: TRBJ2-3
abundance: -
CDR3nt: TGTGCCAGTAGTATTGGCGGAAAAGATACGCAGTATTTT
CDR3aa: CASSIGGKDTQYF

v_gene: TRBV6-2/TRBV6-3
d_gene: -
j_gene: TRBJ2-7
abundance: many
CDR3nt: TGTGCCAGCAGCGTGGACGGAGGAGCCTACGAGCAGTACTTC
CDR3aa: CASSVDGGAYEQYF

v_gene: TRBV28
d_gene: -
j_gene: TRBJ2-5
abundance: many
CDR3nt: TGTGCCAGCAGTTTCTTTGGGATTCAAGAGACCCAGTACTTC
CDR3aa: CASSFFGIQETQYF

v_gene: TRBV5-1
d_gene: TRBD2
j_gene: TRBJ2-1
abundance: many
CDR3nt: TGCGCCAGCAGCTTTTTAGCGGGGAGTTCCTACAATGAGCAGTTCTTC
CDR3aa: CASSFLAGSSYNEQFF

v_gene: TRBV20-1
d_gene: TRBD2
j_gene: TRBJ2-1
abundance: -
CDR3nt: TGCAGTGCTAGGCCCGCCCGGCGGGAGCATTCCAATGAGCAGTTCTTC
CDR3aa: CSARPARREHSNEQFF

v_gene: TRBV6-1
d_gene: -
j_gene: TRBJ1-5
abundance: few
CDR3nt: TGTGCCAGCAGTGGCCTTTGGAGGGGAAATCAGCCCCAGCATTTT
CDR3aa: CASSGLWRGNQPQHF

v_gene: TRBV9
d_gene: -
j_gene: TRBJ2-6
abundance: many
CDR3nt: TGTGCCAGCAGGAGGTCCTCTGGGGCCAACGTCCTGACTTTC
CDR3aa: CASRRSSGANVLTF

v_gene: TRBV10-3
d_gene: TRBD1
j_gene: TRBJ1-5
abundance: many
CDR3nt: TGTGCCATCGGCAAGGACAGGGTGGTACAGCCCCAGCATTTT
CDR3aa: CAIGKDRVVQPQHF

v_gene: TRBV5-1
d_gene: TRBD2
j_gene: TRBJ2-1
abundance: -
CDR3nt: TGCGCCAGCAGCCCGACTAGCGGGAACTCCTACAATGAGCAGTTCTTC
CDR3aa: CASSPTSGNSYNEQFF

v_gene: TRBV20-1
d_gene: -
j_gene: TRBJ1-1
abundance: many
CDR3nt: TGCAGTGCTAGATCGGGTCTGAACACTGAAGCTTTCTTT
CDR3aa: CSARSGLNTEAFF

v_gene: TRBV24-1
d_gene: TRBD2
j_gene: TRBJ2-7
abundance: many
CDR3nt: TGTGCCACCAGTGATGTAAGGCGGGAGGTCTACGAGCAGTACTTC
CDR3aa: CATSDVRREVYEQYF

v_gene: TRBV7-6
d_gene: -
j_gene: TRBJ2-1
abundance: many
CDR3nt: TGTGCCAGCAGCTTATACGGGGGGCGGATGGAGCGGGATTCCTACAATGAGCAGTTCTTC
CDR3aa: CASSLYGGRMERDSYNEQFF

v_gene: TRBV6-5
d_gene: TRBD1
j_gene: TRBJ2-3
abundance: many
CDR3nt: TGTGCCAGCAGTCGAGGACAGGGACCCACAGATACGCAGTATTTT
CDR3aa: CASSRGQGPTDTQYF

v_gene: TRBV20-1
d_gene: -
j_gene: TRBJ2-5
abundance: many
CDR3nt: TGCAGTGCTAGAAGGGGGTCCTCCCCCCAGTACTTC
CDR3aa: CSARRGSSPQYF

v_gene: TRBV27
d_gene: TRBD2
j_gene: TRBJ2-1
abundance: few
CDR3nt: TGTGCCAGCAGTTTAGGCGGGAGCGGAAATGAGCAGTTCTTC
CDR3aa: CASSLGGSGNEQFF

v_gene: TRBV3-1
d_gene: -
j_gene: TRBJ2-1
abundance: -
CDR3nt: TGTGCCAGCAGCTGGGGTGGGGCGGACAATGAGCAGTTCTTC
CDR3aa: CASSWGGADNEQFF

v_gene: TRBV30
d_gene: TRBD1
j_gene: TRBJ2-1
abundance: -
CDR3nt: TGTGCCTGGAGTGTAGGGACAGGGGACTACAATGAGCAGTTCTTC
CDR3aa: CAWSVGTGDYNEQFF

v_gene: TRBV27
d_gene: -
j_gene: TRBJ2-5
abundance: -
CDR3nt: TGTGCCAGCAGTTTGTTGGGATACCATCAAGAGACCCAGTCCCTCCGCCCAGAGTCCCAGTACTTC
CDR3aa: CASSLLGYHQETQSLRPESQYF

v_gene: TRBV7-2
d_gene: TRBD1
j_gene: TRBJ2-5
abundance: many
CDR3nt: TGTGCCAGCAGCCCAGGGGGCCGACAAGAGACCCAGTACTTC
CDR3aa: CASSPGGRQETQYF

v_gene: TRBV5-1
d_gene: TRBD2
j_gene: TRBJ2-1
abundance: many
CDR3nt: TGCGCCAGCAGCCCAGGACTAGCGGGGTTCAATGAGCAGTTCTTC
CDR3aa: CASSPGLAGFNEQFF

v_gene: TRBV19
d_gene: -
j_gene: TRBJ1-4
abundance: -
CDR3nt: TGTGCCAGTAGCGAGGCCGGCGGGCAGGGCGGAAAACTGTTTTTT
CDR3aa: CASSEAGGQGGKLFF

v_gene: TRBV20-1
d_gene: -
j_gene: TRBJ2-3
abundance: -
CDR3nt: TGCAGTGCTAGAGGTATGCGTAGCACAGATACGCAGTATTTT
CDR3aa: CSARGMRSTDTQYF

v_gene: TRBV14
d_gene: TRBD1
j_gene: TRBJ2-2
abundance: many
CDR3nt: TGTGCCAGCAGCCTCGGGACAGGGCCGAACACCGGGGAGCTGTTTTTT
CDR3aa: CASSLGTGPNTGELFF

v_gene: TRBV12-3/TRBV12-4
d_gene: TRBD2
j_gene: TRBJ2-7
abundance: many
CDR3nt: TGTGCCAGCGGCACGAGCGGGAGAGCCTACGAGCAGTACTTC
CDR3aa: CASGTSGRAYEQYF

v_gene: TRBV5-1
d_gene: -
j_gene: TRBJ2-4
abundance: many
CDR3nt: TGCGCCAGCAGCTTGGACGGGCCTGGAGGAACCAAAAACATTCAGTACTTC
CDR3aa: CASSLDGPGGTKNIQYF

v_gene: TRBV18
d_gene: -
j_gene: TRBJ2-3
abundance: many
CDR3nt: TGTGCCAGCTCACCAGGGCACGGCACAGATACGCAGTATTTT
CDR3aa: CASSPGHGTDTQYF

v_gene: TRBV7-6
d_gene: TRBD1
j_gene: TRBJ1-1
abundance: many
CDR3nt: TGTGCCAGCAGCCCGAGGAGAAAGGACAGGGGTATTTACACTGAAGCTTTCTTT
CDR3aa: CASSPRRKDRGIYTEAFF

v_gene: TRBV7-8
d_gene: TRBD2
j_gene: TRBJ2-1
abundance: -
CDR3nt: TGTGCCAGCAACGCGGCGGGAGGGTCTGAGCAGTTCTTC
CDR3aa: CASNAAGGSEQFF

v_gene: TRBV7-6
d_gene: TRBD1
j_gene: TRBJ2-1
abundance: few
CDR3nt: TGTGCCAGCAGCTCACAGGGGAATTTGGACAATGAGCAGTTCTTC
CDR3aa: CASSSQGNLDNEQFF

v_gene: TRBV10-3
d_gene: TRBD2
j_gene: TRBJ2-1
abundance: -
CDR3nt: TGTGCCATCGAAGGGACTACCAATGAGCAGTTCTTC
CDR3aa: CAIEGTTNEQFF

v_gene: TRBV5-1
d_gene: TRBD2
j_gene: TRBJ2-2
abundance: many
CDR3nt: TGCGCCAGCAGCGGGGGACTAGCGGGAGTCGCCGGGGAGCTGTTTTTT
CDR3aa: CASSGGLAGVAGELFF

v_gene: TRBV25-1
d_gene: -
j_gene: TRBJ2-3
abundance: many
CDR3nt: TGTGCCAGCAGTGAAGGGCTAGGCCGCACAGATACGCAGTATTTT
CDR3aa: CASSEGLGRTDTQYF

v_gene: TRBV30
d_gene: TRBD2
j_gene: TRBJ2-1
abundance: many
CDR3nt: TGTGCCTGGGGCGGGCTAGCGGGAGGTCCGTACAATGAGCAGTTCTTC
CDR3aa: CAWGGLAGGPYNEQFF

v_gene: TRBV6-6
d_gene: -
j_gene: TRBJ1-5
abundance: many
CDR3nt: TGTGCCAGCAGGCAACAGGGAACCAATCAGCCCCAGCATTTT
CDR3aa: CASRQQGTNQPQHF

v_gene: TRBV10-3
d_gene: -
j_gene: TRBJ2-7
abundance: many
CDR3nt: TGTGCCATCAGAGCCTCACAGGGAATCGGGTACGAGCAGTACTTC
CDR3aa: CAIRASQGIGYEQYF

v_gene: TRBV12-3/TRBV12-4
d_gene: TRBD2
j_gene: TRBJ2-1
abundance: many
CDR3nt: TGTGCCAGCAGTTTAAATAGCGGGGTCTACAATGAGCAGTTCTTC
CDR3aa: CASSLNSGVYNEQFF

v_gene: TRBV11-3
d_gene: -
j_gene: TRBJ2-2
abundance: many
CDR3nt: TGTGCCAGCGTCTTTAGGGATCCCGGGGAGCTGTTTTTT
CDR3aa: CASVFRDPGELFF

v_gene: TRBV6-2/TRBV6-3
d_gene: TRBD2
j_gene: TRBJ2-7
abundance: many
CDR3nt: TGTGCCAGCAGTAAGAGCGGGAGCTACGAGCAGTACTTC
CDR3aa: CASSKSGSYEQYF

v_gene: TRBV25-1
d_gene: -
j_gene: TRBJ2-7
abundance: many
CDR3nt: TGTGCCAGCGTATCCGGGACGGGTTACGAGCAGTACTTC
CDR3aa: CASVSGTGYEQYF

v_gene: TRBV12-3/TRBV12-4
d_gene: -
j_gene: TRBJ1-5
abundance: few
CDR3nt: TGTGCCAGCAGCCCCGGGTCGGCCCAACAGCCCCAGCATTTT
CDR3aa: CASSPGSAQQPQHF

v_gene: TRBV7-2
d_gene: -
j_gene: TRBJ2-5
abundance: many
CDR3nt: TGTGCCAGCAGCCTTTACAGGGGAGGACAAGAGACCCAGTACTTC
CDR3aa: CASSLYRGGQETQYF

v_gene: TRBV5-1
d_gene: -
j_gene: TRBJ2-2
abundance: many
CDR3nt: TGCGCCAGCAGCGGCCGGGACCGACGAAGCGGGGAGCTGTTTTTT
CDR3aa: CASSGRDRRSGELFF

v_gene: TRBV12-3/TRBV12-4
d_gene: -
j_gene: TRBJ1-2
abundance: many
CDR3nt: TGTGCCAGCAGTTTCCAGGACCGACGGGGCTATGGCTACACCTTC
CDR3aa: CASSFQDRRGYGYTF

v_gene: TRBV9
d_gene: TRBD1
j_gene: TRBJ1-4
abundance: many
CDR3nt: TGTGCCAGCAGCACCGACGACAGGGGTCTGACAACTAATGAAAAACTGTTTTTT
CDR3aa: CASSTDDRGLTTNEKLFF

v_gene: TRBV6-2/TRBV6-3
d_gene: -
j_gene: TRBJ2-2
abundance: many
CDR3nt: TGTGCCAGCATTTTTACGAACACCGGGGAGCTGTTTTTT
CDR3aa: CASIFTNTGELFF

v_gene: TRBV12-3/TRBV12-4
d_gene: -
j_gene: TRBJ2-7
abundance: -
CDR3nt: TGTGCCAGCAGTCCCGGGACTCCCGCGGGGGAGCAGTACTTC
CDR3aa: CASSPGTPAGEQYF

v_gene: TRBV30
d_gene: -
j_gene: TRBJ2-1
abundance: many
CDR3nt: TGTGCCTGGAGTTTCGGATGGGATGAGCAGTTCTTC
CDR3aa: CAWSFGWDEQFF

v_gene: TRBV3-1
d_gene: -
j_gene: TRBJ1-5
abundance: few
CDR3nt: TGTGCCAGCAGCCAAGGGAAGGGGCTTCAGCCCCAGCATTTT
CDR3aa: CASSQGKGLQPQHF

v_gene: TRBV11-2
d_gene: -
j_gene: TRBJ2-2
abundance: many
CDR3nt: TGTGCCAGCAGCCTCCTTAGGGCGAACACCGGGGAGCTGTTTTTT
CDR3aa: CASSLLRANTGELFF

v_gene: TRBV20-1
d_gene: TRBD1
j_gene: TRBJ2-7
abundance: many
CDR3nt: TGCAGTGCTAAAGGGGACAGGGCCGAAAGAGCCTACGAGCAGTACTTC
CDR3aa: CSAKGDRAERAYEQYF

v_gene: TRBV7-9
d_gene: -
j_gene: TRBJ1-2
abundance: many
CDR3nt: TGTGCCAGCGGCGAGCAGGGGTTCTATGGCTACACCTTC
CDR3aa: CASGEQGFYGYTF